Here is one TCR beta chain with its context. Assay: immunoSEQ multiplex PCR; the TCRdb copy retains only in-frame clones and omits some. The sample lists tens of thousands of clones, around 73% occurring once. This sample was taken from a study of T cells after posttransplantation cyclophosphamide. Trimming took off 4 bases at V and 0 bases at J, with 17 bases between the two ends. Germline V gene data show CDR1 as SGHTA and CDR2 as FQGNSA. This CDR3 spans 17 amino acids. Sequencing was carried out using memory CD4+ T cells sorted from PBMCs. The rearrangement links TRBV7-2 to TRBJ2-3, with unresolved D. The sequence was collected from a woman in her sixties or seventies in good health, CMV-negative, and a related stem cell transplant donor. The CDR3, as DNA: TGTGCCAGCAGCTCCCCGCCGTCAGCGACCAGCACAGATACGCAGTATTTT. Amino acids: CASSSPPSATSTDTQYF.